The present T cell receptor beta chain was sequenced within a study of Graves' ophthalmopathy and Graves' hyperthyroidism. Concerning this clonotype: A much more abundant neighbour one base away suggests this may be a read error.

CDR1 is MNHEY, CDR2 SVGAGI, per germline. This CDR3 is 13 amino acids long. The TCR beta CDR3 regions underwent amplification from RNA transcripts. An initial RT-PCR round employing HTBI primers preceded a second-round multiplex PCR. TCRdb ran MiXCR on the multiplex PCR reads and lists one entry per CDR3 protein. The top ten hold approximately 12% of the sample, which has 1 million to 1.3 million distinct CDR3 sequences, about 40% seen once. The chain joins TRBV6-5 to TRBJ1-6; D ambiguous. Sequencing used peripheral blood or thyroid tissue (not recorded which). The clonotype was recovered from an adult man with Graves' hyperthyroidism. CDR3 DNA: TGTGCCGGCAGTTATCTGCAGGTCTCACCCCTCCACTTT. Protein product: CAGSYLQVSPLHF.